This is a list of T cell receptor beta chains from one sample in a study of cytomegalovirus exposure and HLA in healthy donors. Clones were read by immunoSEQ multiplex PCR, and TCRdb kept only the in-frame ones, dropping some. Of 65,000 to 100,000 clones detected, roughly 93% appear once; the ten largest clones hold 3% to 4.5%. Sequencing was carried out using PBMCs. Source of these receptors: a woman aged 25 to 39 in good health and CMV-seronegative. The CDR3 runs from the conserved cysteine through the conserved F or W. Fields, in order: D gene, V gene, clone size, J gene, CDR3 DNA, CDR3 protein. A D gene is named only where the DNA matches it firmly. Expanded clones are given a class, and other clones once, few, many or no size at all.

d_gene: TRBD1
v_gene: TRBV9
abundance: NA
j_gene: TRBJ2-1
CDR3nt: TGTGCCAGCAGTGTTGACAGGGTCAATGAGCAGTTCTTC
CDR3aa: CASSVDRVNEQFF

d_gene: TRBD1
v_gene: TRBV28
abundance: NA
j_gene: TRBJ1-2
CDR3nt: TGTGCCAGCAGCTCCCTTGGACAGGCGTTCTATGGCTACACCTTC
CDR3aa: CASSSLGQAFYGYTF

d_gene: NA
v_gene: TRBV28
abundance: NA
j_gene: TRBJ1-4
CDR3nt: TGTGCCAGCAGTCGGGGGGACGCCGGGAATGAAAAACTGTTTTTT
CDR3aa: CASSRGDAGNEKLFF

d_gene: NA
v_gene: TRBV2
abundance: NA
j_gene: TRBJ2-6
CDR3nt: TGTGCCAGCAGTGACAGATCTGGGGCCAACGTCCTGACTTTC
CDR3aa: CASSDRSGANVLTF

d_gene: TRBD1
v_gene: TRBV7-9
abundance: once
j_gene: TRBJ1-2
CDR3nt: TGTGCCAGCAGCTTTGGGACAGGGTATGGGTATGGCTACACCTTC
CDR3aa: CASSFGTGYGYGYTF

d_gene: TRBD1
v_gene: TRBV9
abundance: NA
j_gene: TRBJ1-5
CDR3nt: TGTGCCAGCAGCGGTTGGGGACAGGGATCAAATCAGCCCCAGCATTTT
CDR3aa: CASSGWGQGSNQPQHF

d_gene: NA
v_gene: TRBV27
abundance: few
j_gene: TRBJ2-7
CDR3nt: TGTGCCAGCAGTTCCGGCGGGGCTGCCTACGAGCAGTACTTC
CDR3aa: CASSSGGAAYEQYF

d_gene: TRBD1
v_gene: TRBV5-1
abundance: NA
j_gene: TRBJ1-2
CDR3nt: TGCGCCAGCAGCCTTGGGACAGGGTCCGGCTATGGCTACACCTTC
CDR3aa: CASSLGTGSGYGYTF

d_gene: TRBD1
v_gene: TRBV18
abundance: NA
j_gene: TRBJ1-1
CDR3nt: TGTGCCAGCTTGCCCGACAGGGGGAACACTGAAGCTTTCTTT
CDR3aa: CASLPDRGNTEAFF

d_gene: NA
v_gene: TRBV4-1
abundance: NA
j_gene: TRBJ2-5
CDR3nt: TGCGCCAGCAGCCAAAGGGGTTGGGAGACCCAGTACTTC
CDR3aa: CASSQRGWETQYF

d_gene: TRBD1
v_gene: TRBV6-1
abundance: NA
j_gene: TRBJ2-5
CDR3nt: TGTGCCAGCAGTGCTGGACAGGCCCAAGAGACCCAGTACTTC
CDR3aa: CASSAGQAQETQYF

d_gene: TRBD2
v_gene: TRBV19
abundance: NA
j_gene: TRBJ2-7
CDR3nt: TGTGCCAGTAGCCTGACTAGCGGGAGTAGCGAGCAGTACTTC
CDR3aa: CASSLTSGSSEQYF

d_gene: TRBD1
v_gene: TRBV29-1
abundance: few
j_gene: TRBJ2-3
CDR3nt: TGCAGCGTGAGACAGGGGGTTATCTACGGTACTAGCACAGATACGCAGTATTTT
CDR3aa: CSVRQGVIYGTSTDTQYF

d_gene: NA
v_gene: TRBV5-1
abundance: NA
j_gene: TRBJ1-1
CDR3nt: TGCGCCAGCAGCGTACAAGAAAAGAACACTGAAGCTTTCTTT
CDR3aa: CASSVQEKNTEAFF

d_gene: NA
v_gene: TRBV27
abundance: NA
j_gene: TRBJ1-2
CDR3nt: TGTGCCAGCAGTGATGATCCGGGTAACTATGGCTACACCTTC
CDR3aa: CASSDDPGNYGYTF

d_gene: NA
v_gene: TRBV6-1
abundance: NA
j_gene: TRBJ1-3
CDR3nt: TGTGCCAGCAGGGGCAGCTCTGGAAACACCATATATTTT
CDR3aa: CASRGSSGNTIYF

d_gene: TRBD2
v_gene: TRBV9
abundance: NA
j_gene: TRBJ2-5
CDR3nt: TGTGCCAGCAGCGCCCGGACTAGCGGGCCACGAGAGACCCAGTACTTC
CDR3aa: CASSARTSGPRETQYF

d_gene: NA
v_gene: TRBV18
abundance: NA
j_gene: TRBJ1-6
CDR3nt: TGTGCCAGCTCACCCGGAGGCGGTTCACCCCTCCACTTT
CDR3aa: CASSPGGGSPLHF

d_gene: NA
v_gene: TRBV5-6
abundance: NA
j_gene: TRBJ1-1
CDR3nt: TGTGCCACCGGGGGACCGAACACTGAAGCTTTCTTT
CDR3aa: CATGGPNTEAFF

d_gene: NA
v_gene: TRBV6-1
abundance: NA
j_gene: TRBJ1-1
CDR3nt: TGTGCCAGCAGGGAGGGTTGGGCTTTCTTT
CDR3aa: CASREGWAFF

d_gene: NA
v_gene: TRBV19
abundance: NA
j_gene: TRBJ1-2
CDR3nt: TGTGCCAGTAGATTTATGGGACTCTATGGCTACACCTTC
CDR3aa: CASRFMGLYGYTF

d_gene: NA
v_gene: TRBV15
abundance: NA
j_gene: TRBJ2-7
CDR3nt: TGTGCCACCAGCAGGCGGTATCTAACCGGGACACCGGCGGACGAGCAGTACTTC
CDR3aa: CATSRRYLTGTPADEQYF

d_gene: NA
v_gene: TRBV30
abundance: NA
j_gene: TRBJ1-2
CDR3nt: TGTGCCTGGAGTGTAGAAGGTCGGGGGGCTACTAACTATGGCTACACCTTC
CDR3aa: CAWSVEGRGATNYGYTF

d_gene: TRBD1
v_gene: TRBV6-1
abundance: once
j_gene: TRBJ2-1
CDR3nt: TGTGCCAGCAACGAAGACAGGGCGAATGAGCAGTTCTTC
CDR3aa: CASNEDRANEQFF

d_gene: NA
v_gene: TRBV28
abundance: NA
j_gene: TRBJ2-7
CDR3nt: TGTGCCAGCAGCGCAGGGGCACCCGAGCAGTACTTC
CDR3aa: CASSAGAPEQYF

d_gene: NA
v_gene: TRBV6-1
abundance: NA
j_gene: TRBJ2-4
CDR3nt: TGTGCCAGCAGGACCAGGGAACTAGCCAAAAACATTCAGTACTTC
CDR3aa: CASRTRELAKNIQYF

d_gene: TRBD1
v_gene: TRBV28
abundance: NA
j_gene: TRBJ2-4
CDR3nt: TGTGCCAGCAGTTTATTTTCAGGGGGCAACATTCAGTACTTC
CDR3aa: CASSLFSGGNIQYF

d_gene: NA
v_gene: TRBV6-5
abundance: NA
j_gene: TRBJ1-5
CDR3nt: TGTGCCAGCAACCAAGGAGGGGTAGGTCAGCCCCAGCATTTT
CDR3aa: CASNQGGVGQPQHF

d_gene: TRBD2
v_gene: TRBV7-2
abundance: NA
j_gene: TRBJ2-1
CDR3nt: TGTGCCAGCAGCCATAGCGGGGGTACCAACAATGAGCAGTTCTTC
CDR3aa: CASSHSGGTNNEQFF

d_gene: TRBD1
v_gene: TRBV30
abundance: NA
j_gene: TRBJ1-1
CDR3nt: TGTGCCTGTAAGCCGGGACAGGGATATCTACCTGAAGCTTTCTTT
CDR3aa: CACKPGQGYLPEAFF

d_gene: NA
v_gene: TRBV5-1
abundance: NA
j_gene: TRBJ2-7
CDR3nt: TGCGCCAGCCGCCAGGAATTTGAGCAGTACTTC
CDR3aa: CASRQEFEQYF

d_gene: TRBD2
v_gene: TRBV9
abundance: NA
j_gene: TRBJ2-5
CDR3nt: TGTGCCAGCAGCCCAGCTAGCGGTAACGTCCAAGAGACCCAGTACTTC
CDR3aa: CASSPASGNVQETQYF

d_gene: TRBD1
v_gene: TRBV28
abundance: NA
j_gene: TRBJ1-1
CDR3nt: TGTGCCAGCAGTCAAGACCGGGACAGGGCTTTAGAAGCTTTCTTT
CDR3aa: CASSQDRDRALEAFF

d_gene: NA
v_gene: TRBV27
abundance: NA
j_gene: TRBJ2-3
CDR3nt: TGTGCCAGCGGATCCCTAGTCTTCGGAACAGATACGCAGTATTTT
CDR3aa: CASGSLVFGTDTQYF

d_gene: TRBD1
v_gene: TRBV5-6
abundance: NA
j_gene: TRBJ2-7
CDR3nt: TGTGCCAGCAGCTTGAGGACAGGGGATCCCTACGAGCAGTACTTC
CDR3aa: CASSLRTGDPYEQYF

d_gene: NA
v_gene: TRBV6-5
abundance: once
j_gene: TRBJ2-2
CDR3nt: TGTGCCAGCAGTTACTCCCCGGCCGGGGAGCTGTTTTTT
CDR3aa: CASSYSPAGELFF

d_gene: NA
v_gene: TRBV28
abundance: NA
j_gene: TRBJ2-7
CDR3nt: TGTGCCAGCAGCCGAGGGACCTACGAGCAGTACTTC
CDR3aa: CASSRGTYEQYF

d_gene: NA
v_gene: TRBV5-4
abundance: NA
j_gene: TRBJ1-2
CDR3nt: TGTGCCAGCAGCTTGCCCACAGGGAACTATGGCTACACCTTC
CDR3aa: CASSLPTGNYGYTF

d_gene: TRBD1
v_gene: TRBV6-5
abundance: NA
j_gene: TRBJ2-7
CDR3nt: TGTGCCAGCAGTTCCCCTCGGACAGGGACAACCTACGAGCAGTACTTC
CDR3aa: CASSSPRTGTTYEQYF

d_gene: NA
v_gene: TRBV5-1
abundance: NA
j_gene: TRBJ2-5
CDR3nt: TGCGCCAGCAGCCCCGGGACATTCCAAGAGACCCAGTACTTC
CDR3aa: CASSPGTFQETQYF

d_gene: NA
v_gene: TRBV6-5
abundance: NA
j_gene: TRBJ1-2
CDR3nt: TGTGCCAGCAGTTCTGCAGGGGCTGGCTACACCTTC
CDR3aa: CASSSAGAGYTF